The entry that follows covers one TCR beta chain sequence. The data are from a study of blood T cell repertoires in COVID-19. Method: immunoSEQ multiplex PCR; TCRdb's copy keeps in-frame clones and lacks some. The sample consists of about 200,000 clones, around 85% of them appearing once. CDR1 is SGHDT, CDR2 YYEEEE, per germline. This CDR3 is 14 amino acids long. Trimming removed 0 bases at V and 3 bases at J, with 10 bases between. The J gene is TRBJ2-7, the V gene TRBV5-6; TRBD2 might be the D (5 bases). This TCR was sampled from a man aged 35-49 years with acute or convalescent COVID-19. Sample: peripheral blood. CDR3 sequence (DNA): TGTGCCAGCAGCTTGGCCCGGAGGTTCTACGAGCAGTACTTC. Translating it yields CASSLARRFYEQYF. The whole variable domain, filled in from reference TRBV5-6 and TRBJ2-7, reads DAGVTQSPTHLIKTRGQQVTLRCSPKSGHDTVSWYQQALGQGPQFIFQYYEEEERQRGNFPDRFSGHQFPNYSSELNVNALLLGDSALYLCASSLARRFYEQYFGPGTRLTVT.